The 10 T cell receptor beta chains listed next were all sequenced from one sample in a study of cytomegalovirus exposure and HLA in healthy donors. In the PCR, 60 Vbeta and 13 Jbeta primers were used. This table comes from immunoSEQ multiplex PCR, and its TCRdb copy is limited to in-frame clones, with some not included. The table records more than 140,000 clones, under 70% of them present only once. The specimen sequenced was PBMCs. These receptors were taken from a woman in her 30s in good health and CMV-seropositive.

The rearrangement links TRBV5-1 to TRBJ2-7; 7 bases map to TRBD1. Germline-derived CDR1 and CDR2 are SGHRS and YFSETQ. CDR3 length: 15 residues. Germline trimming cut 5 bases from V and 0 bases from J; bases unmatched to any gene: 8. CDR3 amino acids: CASRATTGASYEQYF. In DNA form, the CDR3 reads TGCGCCAGCAGAGCCACTACAGGGGCCTCCTACGAGCAGTACTTC.

In nucleotides, the CDR3 is TGTGCCACCAGCAGAGAGGCAGACGGGTACGAGCAGTACTTC. Translated: CATSREADGYEQYF. The V gene is TRBV15, the J gene TRBJ2-7, with D unresolved. The ends were cut back, 0 bases at V and 4 bases at J, with 10 bases in the middle. The V gene's germline CDR1 is LNHNV and CDR2 YYDKDF (reference sequence). This CDR3 is built from 14 residues.

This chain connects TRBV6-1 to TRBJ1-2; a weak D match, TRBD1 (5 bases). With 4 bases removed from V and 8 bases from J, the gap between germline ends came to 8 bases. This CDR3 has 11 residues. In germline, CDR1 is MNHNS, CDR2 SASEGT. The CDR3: CASSGGVGYTF. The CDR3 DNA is TGTGCCAGCAGTGGGGGGGTCGGCTACACCTTC.

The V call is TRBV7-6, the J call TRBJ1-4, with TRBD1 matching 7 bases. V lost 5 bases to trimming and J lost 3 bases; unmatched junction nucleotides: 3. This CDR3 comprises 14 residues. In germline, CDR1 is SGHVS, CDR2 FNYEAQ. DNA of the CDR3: TGTGCCAGCAGCCCGGGACAGCCTAATGAAAAACTGTTTTTT. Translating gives CASSPGQPNEKLFF.

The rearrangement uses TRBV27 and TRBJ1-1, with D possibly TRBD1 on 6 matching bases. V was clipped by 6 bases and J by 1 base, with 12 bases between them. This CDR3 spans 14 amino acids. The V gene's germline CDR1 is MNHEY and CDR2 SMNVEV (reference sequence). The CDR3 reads CASRTQGRNTEAFF. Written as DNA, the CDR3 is TGTGCCAGCAGGACACAGGGAAGGAACACTGAAGCTTTCTTT.

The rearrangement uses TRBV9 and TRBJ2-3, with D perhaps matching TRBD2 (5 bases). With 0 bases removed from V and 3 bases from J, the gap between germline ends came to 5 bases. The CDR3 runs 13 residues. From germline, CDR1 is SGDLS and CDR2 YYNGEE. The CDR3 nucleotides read TGTGCCAGCAGCGTAGGGGAGACAGATACGCAGTATTTT. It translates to CASSVGETDTQYF.

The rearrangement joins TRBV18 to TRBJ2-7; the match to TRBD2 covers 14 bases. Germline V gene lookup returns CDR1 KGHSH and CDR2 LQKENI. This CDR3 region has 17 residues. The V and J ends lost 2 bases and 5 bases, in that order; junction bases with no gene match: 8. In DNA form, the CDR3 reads TGTGCCAGCTCACCAGGGACAGGGACTAGCGGGAGCCACGAGCAGTACTTC. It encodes CASSPGTGTSGSHEQYF.

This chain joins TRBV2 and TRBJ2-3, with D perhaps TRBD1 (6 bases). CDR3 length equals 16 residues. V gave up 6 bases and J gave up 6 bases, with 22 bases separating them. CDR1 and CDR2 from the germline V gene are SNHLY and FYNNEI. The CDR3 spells CASSPSPGARWDTQYF. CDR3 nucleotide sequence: TGTGCCAGCAGCCCCTCCCCAGGGGCCCGCTGGGATACGCAGTATTTT.

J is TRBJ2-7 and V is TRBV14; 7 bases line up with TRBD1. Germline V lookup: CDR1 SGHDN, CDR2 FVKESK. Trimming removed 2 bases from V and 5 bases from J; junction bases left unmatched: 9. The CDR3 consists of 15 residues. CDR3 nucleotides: TGTGCCAGCAGCCAACACAGGGGCAGGATAAACGAGCAGTACTTC. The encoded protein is CASSQHRGRINEQYF.

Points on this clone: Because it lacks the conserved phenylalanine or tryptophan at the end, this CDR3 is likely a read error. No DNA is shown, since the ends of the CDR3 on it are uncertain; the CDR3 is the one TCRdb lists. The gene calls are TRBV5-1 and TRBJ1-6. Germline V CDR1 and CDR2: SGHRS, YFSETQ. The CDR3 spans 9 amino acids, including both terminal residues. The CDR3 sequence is CARCPGSRY.